These 10 T cell receptor beta chains share one sample of origin, sequenced in a study of cytomegalovirus exposure and HLA in healthy donors. 13 Jbeta primers and 60 Vbeta primers were used for the PCR. The protocol was immunoSEQ multiplex PCR, while the TCRdb copy is restricted to in-frame clones and leaves out a portion. The data show 150,000 to 200,000 clones, around 83% seen once. Sequencing was performed on PBMCs. The source is a middle-aged man in good health and CMV-seropositive.

The chain joins TRBV9 to TRBJ1-2; D gene ambiguous. Between the trimmed V and J ends, which lost 7 bases and 2 bases, there was a span of 15 bases. Germline assignment: CDR1 SGDLS and CDR2 YYNGEE. The CDR3 is 14 residues long. CDR3 nucleotide sequence: TGTGCCAGCTCCCGTGGCCAATTGAACTATGGCTACACCTTC. This encodes CASSRGQLNYGYTF.

J is TRBJ2-2 and V is TRBV2, with 11 bases identical to TRBD2. CDR1 is SNHLY and CDR2 is FYNNEI in the germline V gene. J gave up 7 bases and V 8 bases, and 12 bases lay outside the gene matches. The CDR3 is made up of 16 amino acids. This CDR3 is CASRQTSGSSGGELFF. The CDR3 DNA reads TGTGCCAGCCGCCAAACTAGCGGGAGTTCCGGCGGGGAGCTGTTTTTT.

This clone was observed a single time. V gene TRBV7-9 combines with J gene TRBJ2-5, with TRBD2 matching 15 bases. The CDR3 consists of 17 residues. Germline CDR1 and CDR2: SEHNR and FQNEAQ (reference sequence). V lost 5 bases to trimming and J lost 5 bases; unmatched junction nucleotides: 9. The CDR3 loop is CASSPGLAGGLGETQYF. The CDR3 DNA is TGTGCCAGCAGCCCCGGACTAGCGGGGGGGCTCGGCGAGACCCAGTACTTC.

The chain uses TRBV30 and TRBJ2-5; TRBD1 might be the D (7 bases). Trimming removed 7 bases from V and 5 bases from J, with 14 bases in between. In germline, CDR1 is GTSNPN, CDR2 SVGIG (reference sequence). The CDR3 consists of 12 residues. In nucleotides, the CDR3 is TGTGCCTCGATCAGGGGGGCGGAGACCCAGTACTTC. Amino acids: CASIRGAETQYF.

This chain connects TRBV5-1 to TRBJ2-4; perhaps TRBD1 as D (5 bases). The germline V gene has CDR1 SGHRS and CDR2 YFSETQ. V dropped 0 bases and J dropped 0 bases, with 7 bases sitting between them. This CDR3 has 15 residues. The CDR3 nucleotides are TGCGCCAGCAGCTTGGACAGGCTAGCCAAAAACATTCAGTACTTC. Amino acid sequence: CASSLDRLAKNIQYF.

The chain has TRBV5-1 and TRBJ2-5; the D gene is possibly TRBD1 (6 bases). The J call may be mistaken, given a closer DNA end match to TRBJ2-7. The CDR3 is 15 residues long. The germline gives CDR1 SGHRS, CDR2 YFSETQ. As DNA, the CDR3 is TGCGCCAGCAGCTTGGAGGGGGTCATGTTGGACGAGCAGTACTTC. Protein product: CASSLEGVMLDEQYF.

The rearrangement links TRBV7-3 to TRBJ2-2, with 7 bases aligning to TRBD2. The CDR3 covers 17 residues. The V and J ends lost 3 bases and 0 bases, in that order; junction bases with no gene match: 7. The germline gives CDR1 SGHTA, CDR2 FQGTGA. This CDR3 is CASSFYSGGTNTGELFF. CDR3 in DNA: TGTGCCAGCAGCTTTTACTCCGGGGGGACGAACACCGGGGAGCTGTTTTTT.

This clone has more than one count but fewer than ten. This CDR3 reads CATAPGQGSGNTIYF. In DNA, the CDR3 is TGTGCCACCGCTCCGGGACAGGGTTCTGGAAACACCATATATTTT. The chain recombines TRBV27 with TRBJ1-3; TRBD1 agrees at 9 bases. Germline values: CDR1 MNHEY, CDR2 SMNVEV (reference sequence). The CDR3 extends over 15 amino acids. Losses at the gene ends were 10 bases for V and 1 base for J; bases not matched to a gene: 8.

For the CDR3, the DNA is TGTGCCTGGAGTCGGGTGAAGACCCAGTACTTC. Protein product: CAWSRVKTQYF. The gene calls are TRBV30 and TRBJ2-5; D gene unclear. V shed 2 bases and J shed 6 bases, with 7 bases lying between them. The germline V gene encodes CDR1 GTSNPN and CDR2 SVGIG (reference sequence). The CDR3 extends over 11 amino acids.

The chain is built from TRBV14 and TRBJ2-1; weak D call: TRBD2 (6 bases). Trimming took off 6 bases at V and 7 bases at J, with 22 bases between the two ends. The length of the CDR3 is 16 residues. Germline-derived CDR1 and CDR2 are SGHDN and FVKESK. CDR3 DNA: TGTGCCAGCAGTTCTAGACCGGGACTCGCACATAATGAGCAGTTCTTC. This translates into CASSSRPGLAHNEQFF.